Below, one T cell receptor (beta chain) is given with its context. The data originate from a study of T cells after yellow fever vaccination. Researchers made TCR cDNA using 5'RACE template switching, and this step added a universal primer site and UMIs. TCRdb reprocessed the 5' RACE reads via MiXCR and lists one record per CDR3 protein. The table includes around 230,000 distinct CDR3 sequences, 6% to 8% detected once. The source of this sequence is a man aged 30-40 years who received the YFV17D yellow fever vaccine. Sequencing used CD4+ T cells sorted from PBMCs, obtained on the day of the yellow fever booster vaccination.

The CDR3 loop reads CATGVPGMAEETQYF. For the CDR3, the DNA is TGTGCCACCGGCGTTCCCGGGATGGCGGAAGAGACCCAGTACTTC. The gene calls are TRBV24-1 and TRBJ2-5; tentatively, D is TRBD2 (5 bases). CDR3 length equals 15 residues. V shed 9 bases and J shed 3 bases, with 19 bases lying between them. Per the germline V gene, CDR1 is KGHDR and CDR2 is SFDVKD.